Listed here are 17 T cell receptor beta chains from one sample, sequenced in a study of shared clonotypes between healthy human individuals. TCRdb's table, derived via immunoSEQ multiplex PCR, lists solely in-frame clones and lacks some. The sample comprises about 1,500,000 clones, roughly 96% of which are singletons, and approximately 1% rests with the top ten. The sequencing sample was made of naive CD4+ T cells sorted from blood. This sample's subset: CD45RA+ positively selected. Source of these receptors: a man aged 30 to 45 in good health.

On this clone: Additional DNA sequences in this sample encode the identical CDR3. The chain joins TRBV10-1 to TRBJ2-7; D not certain. V was clipped by 3 bases and J by 4 bases, with 7 bases between them. This CDR3 has 12 residues. Germline lookup yields CDR1 WNHNN and CDR2 SYGVQD (reference sequence). Here the CDR3 DNA reads TGCGCCAGCAGTGATGGCCCTTACGAGCAGTACTTC. It is translated as CASSDGPYEQYF.

This rearrangement joins TRBV4-3 to TRBJ2-6; D call uncertain. Germline V gives CDR1 LGHNA, CDR2 YSLEER. The V gene lost 1 base and the J gene lost 0 bases, with 10 bases spanning the gap. The CDR3 contains 17 residues. CDR3 protein: CASSQGQAFSGANVLTF. CDR3 sequence (DNA): TGCGCCAGCAGCCAAGGCCAGGCCTTCTCTGGGGCCAACGTCCTGACTTTC.

CDR3 nucleotide sequence: TGTGCCAGCAGCCCTACGGGACTAGCGGGAGCCAATGAGCAGTTCTTC. It is translated as CASSPTGLAGANEQFF. The V and J genes are TRBV7-3 and TRBJ2-1, with 14 bases aligning to TRBD2. The CDR3 spans 16 residues. V was clipped by 5 bases and J by 6 bases; unmatched bases: 6. The V gene's germline CDR1 is SGHTA and CDR2 FQGTGA. Full variable domain (remainder filled in from reference TRBV7-3 and TRBJ2-1): GAGVSQTPSNKVTEKGKYVELRCDPISGHTALYWYRQSLGQGPEFLIYFQGTGAADDSGLPNDRFFAVRPEGSVSTLKIQRTERGDSAVYLCASSPTGLAGANEQFFGPGTRLTVL.

The V and J genes are TRBV30 and TRBJ2-1; D is perhaps TRBD2 (6 bases). The germline gives CDR1 GTSNPN, CDR2 SVGIG (reference sequence). CDR3 length equals 15 residues. V was pared by 1 base and J by 4 bases, with 14 bases between. The CDR3: CAWSALGGTYNEQFF. CDR3 nucleotides: TGTGCCTGGAGTGCCCTCGGGGGAACATACAATGAGCAGTTCTTC.

This chain joins TRBV29-1 and TRBJ1-1; 8 positions agree with TRBD1. V gave up 6 bases and J gave up 5 bases; unmatched junction bases: 5. The CDR3 is made up of 12 amino acids. CDR1 and CDR2 from the germline V gene are SQVTM and ANQGSEA. The DNA of the CDR3 is TGCAGCGTACTAGGGACAGGAACTGAAGCTTTCTTT. It specifies CSVLGTGTEAFF.

In its sample, this clone was seen once. The chain has TRBV27 and TRBJ2-1; 9 positions match TRBD2. CDR3 size: 17 residues. J was trimmed by 5 bases and V by 5 bases; bases with no gene match: 13. Germline values: CDR1 MNHEY, CDR2 SMNVEV (reference sequence). The CDR3 region is CASSHRVAGARNNEQFF. CDR3 DNA sequence: TGTGCCAGCAGTCACCGGGTAGCGGGAGCAAGGAACAATGAGCAGTTCTTC.

V usage is TRBV4-1 and J usage is TRBJ1-1; 8 bases fit TRBD1. Germline-derived CDR1 and CDR2 are MGHRA and YSYEKL. Losses at the gene ends were 3 bases for V and 1 base for J; bases not matched to a gene: 7. There are 16 residues in the CDR3. In DNA, the CDR3 is TGCGCCAGCAGCCAGCCAAGACAGGGGCGGAACACTGAAGCTTTCTTT. This gives the protein CASSQPRQGRNTEAFF.

The gene calls are TRBV30 and TRBJ2-5; 8 bases are a match to TRBD2. From germline, CDR1 is GTSNPN and CDR2 SVGIG (reference sequence). The CDR3 is 14 amino acids. J gave up 4 bases and V 1 base, and 5 bases lay outside the gene matches. CDR3 sequence reads: CAWSGGTRGETQYF. The CDR3 nucleotides are TGTGCCTGGAGTGGAGGGACTAGAGGAGAGACCCAGTACTTC.

This clone was recorded once. This rearrangement joins TRBV5-8 to TRBJ1-5, with 7 bases fitting TRBD1. The CDR3 is 14 amino acids. The junction had 2 bases not matched to a gene; V was cut back by 1 base and J by 4 bases. From germline, CDR1 is SGHTS and CDR2 YDEGEE. CDR3 DNA: TGTGCCAGCAGCTTGTGGGGACAGAATCAGCCCCAGCATTTT. It translates to CASSLWGQNQPQHF. Full variable domain (outside the CDR3, taken from reference TRBV5-8 and TRBJ1-5): EAGVTQSPTHLIKTRGQQATLRCSPISGHTSVYWYQQALGLGLQFLLWYDEGEERNRGNFPPRFSGRQFPNYSSELNVNALELEDSALYLCASSLWGQNQPQHFGDGTRLSIL.

About this clone itself: Other DNA sequences from this sample encode an identical CDR3 as well. V is TRBV11-2 and J is TRBJ2-7; D remains ambiguous. V lost 0 bases and J lost 4, with 4 bases in between. Germline V gene data show CDR1 as SGHAT and CDR2 as FQNNGV. The CDR3 extends over 12 amino acids. The DNA for the CDR3 is TGTGCCAGCAGCTTAGATCGGTACGAGCAGTACTTC. This encodes CASSLDRYEQYF.

CDR3 DNA sequence: TGTGCCAGGTCTGTCCCGGTCCTGATGGTCCACGAGCAGTACTTC. Encoded protein: CARSVPVLMVHEQYF. The chain recombines TRBV28 with TRBJ2-7; D call uncertain. Germline lookup yields CDR1 MDHEN and CDR2 SYDVKM. The CDR3 is 15 amino acids. Between the trimmed V and J ends, which lost 9 bases and 5 bases, there was a span of 23 bases.

This sequence joins TRBV5-8 and TRBJ2-3; TRBD2 agrees at 7 bases. The CDR3 is 16 residues long. Trimming at V came to 6 bases and at J to 2 bases, leaving 12 bases not matched to a gene. Germline V CDR1 and CDR2: SGHTS, YDEGEE. CDR3 sequence: CASTSGLLLTTDTQYF. The CDR3 DNA sequence: TGTGCCAGCACCTCGGGACTACTATTAACCACAGATACGCAGTATTTT.

The genes are TRBV21-1 and TRBJ2-7. TRBV21-1 has pseudogene status. The CDR3 spans 15 residues. This CDR3 is CASSKDGGRVYEQYF. As DNA, the CDR3 is TGTGCCAGCAGCAAGGATGGGGGGCGCGTCTACGAGCAGTACTTC.

The gene calls are TRBV5-1 and TRBJ2-7; 11 bases are a match to TRBD1. CDR3 size: 15 residues. The germline gives CDR1 SGHRS, CDR2 YFSETQ. V gave up 3 bases and J gave up 5 bases; unmatched junction bases: 7. This chain's CDR3 is CASSWTGTGGNEQYF. In DNA form, the CDR3 reads TGCGCCAGCAGCTGGACCGGGACAGGGGGAAACGAGCAGTACTTC.

The chain is built from TRBV14 and TRBJ2-1; 7 nucleotides match TRBD2. The J segment lost 7 bases and the V segment lost 1 base, leaving 16 bases of the junction unmatched. CDR3 length: 18 residues. Germline CDR1 SGHDN, CDR2 FVKESK. The CDR3 sequence: CASSQAFGSSGWGNEQFF. The CDR3 bases are TGTGCCAGCAGCCAAGCATTCGGAAGTAGCGGGTGGGGTAATGAGCAGTTCTTC.

The gene calls are TRBV28 and TRBJ2-5; D is undetermined. The CDR3 is 12 residues long. Germline CDR1 and CDR2: MDHEN and SYDVKM. The germline V and J ends were trimmed by 4 bases and 0 bases, with 3 bases remaining between them. CDR3 residues: CASSSYQETQYF. Here the CDR3 DNA reads TGTGCCAGCAGTTCATACCAAGAGACCCAGTACTTC. Complete variable domain (other parts from reference TRBV28 and TRBJ2-5): DVKVTQSSRYLVKRTGEKVFLECVQDMDHENMFWYRQDPGLGLRLIYFSYDVKMKEKGDIPEGYSVSREKKERFSLILESASTNQTSMYLCASSSYQETQYFGPGTRLLVL.

The chain has TRBV11-2 and TRBJ2-1; 10 nucleotides agree with TRBD2. The CDR3 is 17 amino acids. CDR1 and CDR2 from the germline V gene are SGHAT and FQNNGV. With V trimmed by 5 bases and J by 9 bases, 16 bases remained unmatched. Here the CDR3 reads CASSRRGASGSKGEQFF. CDR3 in DNA: TGTGCCAGCAGCCGCAGGGGAGCTAGCGGGAGTAAGGGTGAGCAGTTCTTC.